Listed below are T cell receptor beta chains from one sample, sequenced in a study of response to subunit inactivated influenza vaccine. In TCRdb, the RT-PCR reads were re-called with MiXCR into one record per CDR3 protein. The sample gives hundreds of thousands of distinct CDR3 sequences, 6% to 9% of which show up once; under 15% is in the top ten. The source material was PBMCs from blood, sampled around 25 months after vaccination. These TCRs come from a man between 50 and 75 years old who received an inactivated influenza vaccine. Each CDR3 is given with its conserved first and last residue. D genes are given only for firm matches. Clone size is not always given. Where it is, it says once, few, many or a class for expanded clones.

many	TRBV2	TRBJ1-2	-	CASSEAGRGYGYTF	TGTGCCAGCAGTGAAGCGGGCAGGGGCTATGGCTACACCTTC
few	TRBV9	TRBJ2-1	TRBD2	CASSPPGLAGGYSEQFF	TGTGCCAGCAGCCCACCTGGACTAGCGGGGGGCTACAGTGAGCAGTTCTTC
-	TRBV20-1	TRBJ2-3	TRBD2	CSARDSSGRHGRDTQYF	TGCAGTGCTAGAGATTCTAGCGGGAGGCACGGAAGAGATACGCAGTATTTT
many	TRBV12-3/TRBV12-4	TRBJ1-1	-	CASSTWDHQGSTEAFF	TGTGCCAGCAGTACCTGGGACCACCAAGGAAGCACTGAAGCTTTCTTT
many	TRBV5-1	TRBJ1-1	TRBD1	CASSSPDTRGKAQAFF	TGCGCCAGCAGCTCCCCTGATACCAGGGGGAAGGCACAAGCTTTCTTT
-	TRBV6-1	TRBJ1-5	-	CASSKSNPGHGTRTIGQPQHF	TGTGCCAGCAGTAAGTCAAACCCCGGACACGGTACCAGGACGATCGGTCAGCCCCAGCATTTT
many	TRBV5-1	TRBJ2-7	-	CASSLVTGPYEQYF	TGCGCCAGCAGCTTGGTGACAGGCCCCTACGAGCAGTACTTC
-	TRBV12-3/TRBV12-4	TRBJ2-7	TRBD2	CASSWEAGGPSEQYF	TGTGCCAGCAGCTGGGAGGCGGGAGGGCCCTCCGAGCAGTACTTC
-	TRBV5-1	TRBJ2-1	TRBD2	CASSSLGLAGGPNEQFF	TGCGCCAGCAGCTCCCTAGGACTAGCGGGAGGGCCAAATGAGCAGTTCTTC
few	TRBV20-1	TRBJ2-3	TRBD2	CSARPLAGIDTQYF	TGCAGTGCTAGACCACTAGCGGGCATAGATACGCAGTATTTT
few	TRBV6-5	TRBJ1-2	-	CASSYSIPGNGYTF	TGTGCCAGCAGTTACTCGATTCCGGGTAATGGCTACACCTTC
-	TRBV7-2	TRBJ2-7	TRBD2	CASSLIAGAEQYF	TGTGCCAGCAGCCTTATAGCGGGGGCCGAGCAGTACTTC
many	TRBV20-1	TRBJ2-7	TRBD1	CSARTGRSYEQYF	TGCAGTGCTAGGACAGGGAGATCCTACGAGCAGTACTTC
few	TRBV11-3	TRBJ2-7	-	CASSRDTGYEQYF	TGTGCCAGCAGCCGGGACACTGGCTACGAGCAGTACTTC
few	TRBV6-1	TRBJ2-2	-	CATAPQTNTGELFF	TGTGCCACCGCCCCTCAGACGAACACCGGGGAGCTGTTTTTT
many	TRBV16	TRBJ2-7	-	CASSQSNLRRSYEQYF	TGTGCCAGCAGCCAATCCAACTTACGTCGCTCCTACGAGCAGTACTTC
many	TRBV25-1	TRBJ1-4	TRBD1	CASSESRTGGSEKLFF	TGTGCCAGCAGTGAATCAAGGACAGGGGGCAGTGAAAAACTGTTTTTT
-	TRBV14	TRBJ2-3	-	CASSQDMDGVDGTQYF	TGTGCCAGCAGCCAAGATATGGACGGTGTGGACGGTACGCAGTATTTT
-	TRBV23-1	TRBJ2-7	-	CASSQSAAHLQGDLSYEQYF	TGCGCCAGCAGTCAATCCGCCGCTCATCTCCAGGGAGACCTATCCTACGAGCAGTACTTC
many	TRBV11-2	TRBJ1-2	-	CASSPQGSASYGYTF	TGTGCCAGCAGCCCGCAGGGCTCAGCTTCCTATGGCTACACCTTC
many	TRBV20-1	TRBJ2-7	-	CSARAILGYEQYF	TGCAGTGCTAGAGCAATTTTAGGTTACGAGCAGTACTTC
many	TRBV7-6	TRBJ2-3	TRBD2	CASSLILAEDTQYF	TGTGCCAGCAGCTTAATACTAGCGGAAGATACGCAGTATTTT
few	TRBV7-9	TRBJ1-6	-	CASSGDPWGNNSPLHF	TGTGCCAGCAGCGGGGACCCCTGGGGGAATAATTCACCCCTCCACTTT
few	TRBV3-1	TRBJ1-4	-	CASRQQGVGEKLFF	TGTGCCAGCAGGCAACAGGGTGTCGGTGAAAAACTGTTTTTT
many	TRBV12-3/TRBV12-4	TRBJ1-2	TRBD1	CASSPRQGNYGYTF	TGTGCCAGCAGTCCCCGACAGGGAAACTATGGCTACACCTTC
few	TRBV6-5	TRBJ2-2	TRBD1	CASSYHGQANTGELFF	TGTGCCAGCAGTTACCACGGACAGGCGAACACCGGGGAGCTGTTTTTT
-	TRBV28	TRBJ1-2	-	CASSSEAYHGYTF	TGTGCCAGCAGCTCCGAGGCCTACCATGGCTACACCTTC
-	TRBV27	TRBJ2-3	TRBD1	CASSPFQFPGQQTDTQYF	TGTGCCAGCAGTCCCTTTCAGTTCCCGGGACAGCAAACAGATACGCAGTATTTT
-	TRBV28	TRBJ2-2	-	CASKEGNTGELFF	TGTGCCAGCAAGGAGGGGAACACCGGGGAGCTGTTTTTT
many	TRBV7-9	TRBJ2-1	-	CASSSGRREQFF	TGTGCCAGCAGCTCCGGTCGGAGGGAGCAGTTCTTC
few	TRBV30	TRBJ2-4	-	CAWSVGGLAKNIQYF	TGTGCCTGGAGTGTGGGCGGACTAGCCAAAAACATTCAGTACTTC
few	TRBV14	TRBJ2-7	TRBD1	CASSHMVGQTPREQYF	TGTGCCAGCAGCCACATGGTGGGACAGACTCCTCGGGAGCAGTACTTC
-	TRBV27	TRBJ2-7	-	CASRGPPSYEQYF	TGTGCCAGCCGGGGGCCTCCCTCCTACGAGCAGTACTTC
few	TRBV25-1	TRBJ1-1	TRBD1	CASMGQRNTEAFF	TGTGCCAGCATGGGACAGCGGAACACTGAAGCTTTCTTT
few	TRBV6-5	TRBJ1-5	-	CASSYSYGGESQPQHF	TGTGCCAGCAGTTACTCGTATGGGGGGGAGAGTCAGCCCCAGCATTTT
few	TRBV4-1	TRBJ2-5	-	CASSQILGETQYF	TGCGCCAGCAGCCAAATCTTGGGAGAGACCCAGTACTTC
many	TRBV12-3/TRBV12-4	TRBJ2-3	-	CASSGQGTDTQYF	TGTGCCAGCTCGGGGCAGGGCACAGATACGCAGTATTTT
many	TRBV20-1	TRBJ2-5	TRBD1	CSASEGTGQRETQYF	TGCAGTGCTAGTGAAGGGACAGGGCAGCGAGAGACCCAGTACTTC
-	TRBV25-1	TRBJ2-1	-	CASSEWVSGLWNEQFF	TGTGCCAGCAGTGAATGGGTTAGCGGACTATGGAATGAGCAGTTCTTC
many	TRBV12-3/TRBV12-4	TRBJ1-1	TRBD1	CASRRGDRGRRDTEAFF	TGTGCCAGCAGGCGGGGGGACAGGGGACGTCGGGACACTGAAGCTTTCTTT
many	TRBV7-2	TRBJ1-2	-	CASSRPGRVYGYTF	TGTGCCAGCAGCCGACCGGGGCGGGTCTATGGCTACACCTTC
few	TRBV7-9	TRBJ2-7	-	CASSFHDVKQYF	TGTGCCAGCAGCTTCCACGACGTAAAGCAGTACTTC
many	TRBV6-2/TRBV6-3	TRBJ2-2	-	CASSRVKWGKNTGELFF	TGTGCCAGCAGCCGCGTTAAGTGGGGGAAGAACACCGGGGAGCTGTTTTTT
-	TRBV4-3	TRBJ2-7	-	CASSQDLYLSRPYEQYF	TGCGCCAGCAGCCAAGATCTGTACTTAAGCCGGCCATACGAGCAGTACTTC
many	TRBV15	TRBJ2-7	-	CATSRVPSSYEQYF	TGTGCCACCAGCAGAGTCCCCAGTTCCTACGAGCAGTACTTC
few	TRBV6-2/TRBV6-3	TRBJ2-1	TRBD2	CASSYNVVAGGIEQFF	TGTGCCAGCAGTTACAACGTGGTAGCGGGAGGGATTGAGCAGTTCTTC
many	TRBV3-1	TRBJ2-2	-	CASSQTAPVTGELFF	TGTGCCAGCAGCCAAACGGCCCCGGTCACCGGGGAGCTGTTTTTT